The source of this T cell receptor (beta chain) is a study of blood T cell repertoires in COVID-19. Study-level background: The United States, Italy and Spain were the sources of the acute and convalescent COVID-19 samples. Sample material is recorded as cDNA or gDNA derived from T cells, B-cell-depleted T cells, or PBMCs.

Per the original methods: Estimated nucleated cell counts came from reference gene primer amplification. The data were produced by immunoSEQ multiplex PCR, yet TCRdb's version contains in-frame clones alone and is incomplete. The V and J calls and clone size come from that table; D and trimming were worked out from the DNA. The table lists about 110,000 clones, about 88% of them singletons. CDR1 is LGHDT, CDR2 YNNKEL, per germline (reference sequence). Trimming pared 5 bases from V and 3 bases from J, leaving 10 bases between. The CDR3 is made up of 13 amino acids. The chain recombines TRBV3-1 (or the pseudogene TRBV3-2) with TRBJ1-1; the D is unclear. The specimen was peripheral blood. The sequence was obtained from a man aged 40-50 years with acute or convalescent COVID-19. The chain's CDR3 is CASSFSRDTEAFF. In DNA form, the CDR3 reads TGTGCCAGCAGCTTCAGTCGTGACACTGAAGCTTTCTTT.